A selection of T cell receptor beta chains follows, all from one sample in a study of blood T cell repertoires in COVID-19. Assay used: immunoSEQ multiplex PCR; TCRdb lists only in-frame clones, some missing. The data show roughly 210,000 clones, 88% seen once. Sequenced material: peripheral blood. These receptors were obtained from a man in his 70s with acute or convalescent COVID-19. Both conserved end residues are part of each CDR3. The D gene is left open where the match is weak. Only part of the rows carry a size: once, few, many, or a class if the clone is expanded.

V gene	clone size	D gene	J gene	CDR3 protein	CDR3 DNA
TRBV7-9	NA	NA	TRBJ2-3	CASSLGWGVGTDTQYF	TGTGCCAGCAGCTTAGGTTGGGGGGTCGGCACAGATACGCAGTATTTT
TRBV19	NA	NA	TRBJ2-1	CASSISHYNEQFF	TGTGCCAGTAGTATATCACACTACAATGAGCAGTTCTTC
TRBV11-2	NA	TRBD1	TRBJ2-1	CASSQASQGAKGADNEQFF	TGTGCCAGCAGCCAAGCTTCCCAGGGGGCGAAGGGGGCCGACAATGAGCAGTTCTTC
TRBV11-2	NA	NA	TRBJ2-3	CASSLRRSGTDTQYF	TGTGCCAGCAGCTTACGGCGGTCTGGCACAGATACGCAGTATTTT
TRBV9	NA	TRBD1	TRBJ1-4	CASSATGGLREKLFF	TGTGCCAGCAGCGCTACAGGGGGATTAAGGGAAAAACTGTTTTTT
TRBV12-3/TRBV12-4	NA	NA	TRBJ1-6	CASTEGDSPLHF	TGTGCCAGCACCGAGGGGGATTCACCCCTCCACTTT
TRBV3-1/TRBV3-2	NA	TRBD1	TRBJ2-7	CASSPGQGRYEQYF	TGTGCCAGCAGCCCCGGACAGGGACGTTACGAGCAGTACTTC
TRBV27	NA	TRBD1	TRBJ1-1	CASSLARSPGQGGSGTEAFF	TGTGCCAGCAGTTTAGCGCGCTCTCCGGGACAGGGCGGGTCCGGCACTGAAGCTTTCTTT
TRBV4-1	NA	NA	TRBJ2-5	CASSQGLVETQYF	TGCGCCAGCAGCCAAGGACTAGTGGAGACCCAGTACTTC
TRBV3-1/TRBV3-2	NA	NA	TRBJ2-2	CASSKREANTGELFF	TGTGCCAGCAGCAAGAGAGAAGCGAACACCGGGGAGCTGTTTTTT
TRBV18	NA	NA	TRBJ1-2	CASSHETHGYTF	TGTGCCAGCTCCCACGAGACTCATGGCTACACCTTC
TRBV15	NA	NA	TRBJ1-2	CATSRDVGGENYGYTF	TGTGCCACCAGCAGAGATGTCGGGGGAGAGAACTATGGCTACACCTTC
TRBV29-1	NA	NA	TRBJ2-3	CSVRRRGDTQYF	TGCAGCGTTCGAAGAAGGGGAGATACGCAGTATTTT
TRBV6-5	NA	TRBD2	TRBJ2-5	CASTLGGAQETQYF	TGTGCCAGCACCCTGGGAGGGGCCCAAGAGACCCAGTACTTC
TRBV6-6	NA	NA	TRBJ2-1	CASTLQDYNEQFF	TGTGCCAGCACCTTACAGGACTACAATGAGCAGTTCTTC
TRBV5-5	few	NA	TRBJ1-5	CASSFNSLNQPQHF	TGTGCCAGCAGCTTTAACAGCCTGAATCAGCCCCAGCATTTT
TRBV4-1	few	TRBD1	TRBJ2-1	CASSQTEGTVSVNEQFF	TGCGCCAGCAGCCAAACCGAGGGGACAGTTTCCGTAAATGAGCAGTTCTTC
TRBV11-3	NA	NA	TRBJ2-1	CASSSGNEQFF	TGTGCCAGCAGCTCCGGGAATGAGCAGTTCTTC
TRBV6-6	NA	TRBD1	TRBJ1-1	CASRAGRGGLDTEAFF	TGTGCCAGCAGGGCAGGGAGAGGGGGCCTCGACACTGAAGCTTTCTTT
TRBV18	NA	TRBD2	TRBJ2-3	CASSPGTGGATDTQYF	TGTGCCAGCTCACCCGGGACGGGGGGTGCCACAGATACGCAGTATTTT
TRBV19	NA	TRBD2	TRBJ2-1	CASNREVAGYNEQFF	TGTGCCAGTAATCGTGAGGTAGCGGGCTACAATGAGCAGTTCTTC
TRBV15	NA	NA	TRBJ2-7	CATSRDPGSSYEQYF	TGTGCCACCAGCAGAGATCCCGGGAGCTCCTACGAGCAGTACTTC
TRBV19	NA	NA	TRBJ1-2	CAELKGGANYGYTF	TGTGCCGAACTAAAAGGGGGTGCTAACTATGGCTACACCTTC
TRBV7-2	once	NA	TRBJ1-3	CASSWGRSPGNTIYF	TGTGCCAGCAGCTGGGGCAGGTCCCCTGGAAACACCATATATTTT
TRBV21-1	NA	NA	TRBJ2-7	CASSTPATSGRASTGEQYF	TGTGCCAGCAGCACCCCGGCGACTAGCGGGAGGGCCTCCACCGGCGAGCAGTACTTC
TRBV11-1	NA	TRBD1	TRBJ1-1	CASSPWDRLEAFF	TGTGCCAGCAGCCCCTGGGACAGGCTGGAAGCTTTCTTT
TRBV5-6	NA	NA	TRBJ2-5	CASSLGVVRWETQYF	TGTGCCAGCAGCTTGGGGGTAGTGCGGTGGGAGACCCAGTACTTC
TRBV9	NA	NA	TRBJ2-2	CASSAYRTGGGTGELFF	TGTGCCAGCAGCGCCTACCGTACGGGGGGCGGAACCGGGGAGCTGTTTTTT
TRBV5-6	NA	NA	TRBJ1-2	CASSLGQLNYGYTF	TGTGCCAGCAGCTTGGGACAGCTGAACTATGGCTACACCTTC
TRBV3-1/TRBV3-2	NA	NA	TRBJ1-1	CASSLDPTSAEAFF	TGTGCCAGCAGCCTCGATCCTACGAGCGCTGAAGCTTTCTTT
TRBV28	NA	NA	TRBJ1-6	CASSFAVSPLHF	TGTGCCAGCAGTTTCGCGGTTTCACCCCTCCACTTT
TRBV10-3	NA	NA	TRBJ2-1	CAISGGGDNEQFF	TGTGCCATCAGTGGAGGGGGGGACAATGAGCAGTTCTTC
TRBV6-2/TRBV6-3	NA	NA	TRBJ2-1	CASSSDSYNEQFF	TGTGCCAGCAGTTCGGACTCTTACAATGAGCAGTTCTTC
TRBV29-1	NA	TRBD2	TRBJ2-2	CSGGTSGSTGELFF	TGCAGCGGGGGAACTAGCGGGAGCACCGGGGAGCTGTTTTTT
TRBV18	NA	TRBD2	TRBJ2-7	CASSFGLAASYEQYF	TGTGCCAGCTCATTTGGACTAGCGGCCTCCTACGAGCAGTACTTC
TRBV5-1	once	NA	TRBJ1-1	CASSLATANTEAFF	TGCGCCAGCAGCTTGGCTACAGCGAACACTGAAGCTTTCTTT
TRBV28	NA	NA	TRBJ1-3	CASSSAGNTIYF	TGTGCCAGCAGTTCCGCGGGAAACACCATATATTTT
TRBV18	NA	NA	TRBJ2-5	CASSPPDKIELNF	TGTGCCAGCTCACCTCCCGACAAGATCGAGCTGAACTTC
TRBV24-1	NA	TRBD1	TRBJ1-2	CATSDRDSSSYTF	TGTGCCACCAGTGACCGGGACAGTTCAAGCTACACCTTC
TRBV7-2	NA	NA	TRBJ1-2	CASSLMAGKNYGYTF	TGTGCCAGCAGCTTAATGGCAGGGAAGAACTATGGCTACACCTTC
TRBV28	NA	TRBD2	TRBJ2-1	CASREGTAGYEQFF	TGTGCCAGCCGGGAGGGAACGGCGGGCTATGAGCAGTTCTTC
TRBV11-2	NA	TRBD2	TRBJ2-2	CASSSPRSLAGGRELFF	TGTGCCAGCAGCTCCCCAAGGAGTCTAGCGGGAGGTCGGGAGCTGTTTTTT
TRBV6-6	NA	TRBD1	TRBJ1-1	CATTWTGRTEAFF	TGTGCCACCACATGGACAGGGCGGACTGAAGCTTTCTTT
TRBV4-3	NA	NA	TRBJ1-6	CASSQAGGSSYNSPLHF	TGCGCCAGCAGCCAAGCTGGGGGGAGCTCCTATAATTCACCCCTCCACTTT
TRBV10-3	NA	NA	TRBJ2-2	CAISDSRNTGELFF	TGTGCCATCAGTGATTCCAGGAACACCGGGGAGCTGTTTTTT
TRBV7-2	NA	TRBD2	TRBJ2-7	CASSLAMASGTDEQYF	TGTGCCAGCAGCTTAGCGATGGCTAGCGGGACGGACGAGCAGTACTTC
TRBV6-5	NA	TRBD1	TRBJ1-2	CASSQGGNYLGYTF	TGTGCCAGCAGTCAGGGGGGAAACTATCTCGGCTACACCTTC
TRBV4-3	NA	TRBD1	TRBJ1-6	CASSQDGTGGYSPLHF	TGCGCCAGCAGCCAAGATGGGACAGGGGGATATTCACCCCTCCACTTT
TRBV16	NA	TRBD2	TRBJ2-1	CASSQSRTGGEQFF	TGTGCCAGCAGCCAAAGTAGGACGGGAGGCGAGCAGTTCTTC
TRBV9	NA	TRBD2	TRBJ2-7	CASSPPRTSGGSYEQYF	TGTGCCAGCAGCCCCCCCCGGACTAGCGGGGGGTCCTACGAGCAGTACTTC
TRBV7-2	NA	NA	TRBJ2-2	CASSLRWRGSPGELFF	TGTGCCAGCAGCTTAAGGTGGAGGGGTTCCCCGGGGGAGCTGTTTTTT
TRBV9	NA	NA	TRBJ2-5	CASSVVGRRGETQYF	TGTGCCAGCAGCGTAGTTGGGCGCCGGGGAGAGACCCAGTACTTC
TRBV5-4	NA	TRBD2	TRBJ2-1	CASSLLAGTNEQFF	TGTGCCAGCAGCTTGTTAGCGGGGACCAATGAGCAGTTCTTC
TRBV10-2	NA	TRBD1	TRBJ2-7	CASSEIQGAGYYEQYF	TGCGCCAGCAGTGAGATTCAGGGGGCAGGGTATTACGAGCAGTACTTC
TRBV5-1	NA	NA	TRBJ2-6	CASSLGRGESGANVLTF	TGCGCCAGCAGCTTGGGCAGGGGTGAATCTGGGGCCAACGTCCTGACTTTC